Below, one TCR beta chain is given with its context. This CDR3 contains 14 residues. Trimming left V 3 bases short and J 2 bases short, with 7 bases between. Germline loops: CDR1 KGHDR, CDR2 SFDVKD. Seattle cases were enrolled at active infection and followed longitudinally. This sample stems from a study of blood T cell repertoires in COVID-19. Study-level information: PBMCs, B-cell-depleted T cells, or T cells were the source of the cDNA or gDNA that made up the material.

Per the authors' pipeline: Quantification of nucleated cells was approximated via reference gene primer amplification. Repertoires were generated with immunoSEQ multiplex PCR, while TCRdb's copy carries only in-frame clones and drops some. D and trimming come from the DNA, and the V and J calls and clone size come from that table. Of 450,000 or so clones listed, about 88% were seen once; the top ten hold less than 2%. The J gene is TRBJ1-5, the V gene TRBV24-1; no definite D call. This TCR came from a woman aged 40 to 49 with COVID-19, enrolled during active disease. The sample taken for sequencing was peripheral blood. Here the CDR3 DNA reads TGTGCCACCAGTGATGACGGGGGCAATCAGCCCCAGCATTTT. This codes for CATSDDGGNQPQHF.